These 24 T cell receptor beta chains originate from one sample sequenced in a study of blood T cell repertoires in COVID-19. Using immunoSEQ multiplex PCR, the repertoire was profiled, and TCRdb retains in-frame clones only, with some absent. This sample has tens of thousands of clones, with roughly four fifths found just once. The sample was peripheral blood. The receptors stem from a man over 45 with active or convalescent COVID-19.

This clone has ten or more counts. The CDR3 reads CASSLPRTGKQTQYF. In DNA, the CDR3 is TGTGCCAGCAGCTTACCCCGGACAGGGAAACAGACCCAGTACTTC. The chain links TRBV7-8 to TRBJ2-5, with 8 bases matching TRBD1. Germline CDR1 and CDR2: SGHVS and FQNEAQ. V trimming: 2 bases; J trimming: 6 bases; junction bases outside the gene matches: 8. The CDR3 runs to 15 residues.

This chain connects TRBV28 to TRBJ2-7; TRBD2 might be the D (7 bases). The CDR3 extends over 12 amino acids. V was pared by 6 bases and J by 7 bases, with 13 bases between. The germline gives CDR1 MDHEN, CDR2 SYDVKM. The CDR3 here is CASRGRGREQYV. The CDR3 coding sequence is TGTGCCAGCAGAGGGAGGGGGAGGGAGCAGTACGTC.

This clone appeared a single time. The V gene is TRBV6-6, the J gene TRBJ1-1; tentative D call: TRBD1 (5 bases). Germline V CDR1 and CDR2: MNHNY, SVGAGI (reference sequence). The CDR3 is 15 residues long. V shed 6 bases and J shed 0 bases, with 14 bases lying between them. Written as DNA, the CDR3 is TGTGCCAGCAGCTTAGCTTACAGGTTGAACACTGAAGCTTTCTTT. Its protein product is CASSLAYRLNTEAFF.

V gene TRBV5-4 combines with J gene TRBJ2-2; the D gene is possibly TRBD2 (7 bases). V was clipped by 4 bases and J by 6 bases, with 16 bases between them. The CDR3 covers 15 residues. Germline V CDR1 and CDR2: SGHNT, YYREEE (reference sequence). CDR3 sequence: CASSGGDIKAGELFF. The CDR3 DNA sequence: TGTGCCAGCAGCGGGGGGGACATCAAGGCCGGGGAGCTGTTTTTT. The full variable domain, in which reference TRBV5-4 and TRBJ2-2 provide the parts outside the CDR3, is ETGVTQSPTHLIKTRGQQVTLRCSSQSGHNTVSWYQQALGQGPQFIFQYYREEENGRGNFPPRFSGLQFPNYSSELNVNALELDDSALYLCASSGGDIKAGELFFGEGSRLTVL.

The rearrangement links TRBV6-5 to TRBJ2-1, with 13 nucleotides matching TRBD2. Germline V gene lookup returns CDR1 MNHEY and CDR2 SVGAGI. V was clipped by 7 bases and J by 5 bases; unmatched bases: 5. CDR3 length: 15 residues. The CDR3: CASKRLAGGHNEQFF. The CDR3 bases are TGTGCCAGCAAACGACTAGCGGGGGGACACAATGAGCAGTTCTTC.

CDR3 protein: CASSFGAILAGSKEQFF. The CDR3 DNA reads as TGTGCCAGCAGCTTCGGCGCCATCCTAGCGGGGTCGAAAGAGCAGTTCTTC. This chain uses TRBV7-9 with TRBJ2-1; 9 nucleotides align to TRBD2. The junction had 16 bases not matched to a gene; V was cut back by 3 bases and J by 10 bases. There are 17 residues in the CDR3. Germline CDR1 reads SEHNR; CDR2 reads FQNEAQ (reference sequence).

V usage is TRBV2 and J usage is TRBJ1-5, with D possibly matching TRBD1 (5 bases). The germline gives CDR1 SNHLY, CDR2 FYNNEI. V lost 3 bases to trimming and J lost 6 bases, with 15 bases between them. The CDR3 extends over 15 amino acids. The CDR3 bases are TGTGCCAGCAGTGAGGACACCCAAGCAGGTCAGCCCCAGCATTTT. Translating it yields CASSEDTQAGQPQHF.

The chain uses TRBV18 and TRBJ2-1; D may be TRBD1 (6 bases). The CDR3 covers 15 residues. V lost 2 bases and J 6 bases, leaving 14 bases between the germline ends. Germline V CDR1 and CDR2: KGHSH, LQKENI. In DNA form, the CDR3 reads TGTGCCAGCTCACCAAGGACAGTGCAGGGCAATGAGCAGTTCTTC. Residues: CASSPRTVQGNEQFF.

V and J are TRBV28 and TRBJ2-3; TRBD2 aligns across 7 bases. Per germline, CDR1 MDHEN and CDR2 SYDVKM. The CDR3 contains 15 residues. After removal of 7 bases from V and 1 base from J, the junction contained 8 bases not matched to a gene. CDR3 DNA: TGTGCCAGCAAGTCCGGCGGGGGTCGCACAGATACGCAGTATTTT. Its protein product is CASKSGGGRTDTQYF.

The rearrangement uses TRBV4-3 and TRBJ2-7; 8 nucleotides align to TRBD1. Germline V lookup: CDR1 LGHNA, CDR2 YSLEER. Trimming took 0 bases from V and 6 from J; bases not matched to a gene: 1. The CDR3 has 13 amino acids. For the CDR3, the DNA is TGCGCCAGCAGCCAAGACAGGGGGCGCGAGCAGTACTTC. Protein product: CASSQDRGREQYF.

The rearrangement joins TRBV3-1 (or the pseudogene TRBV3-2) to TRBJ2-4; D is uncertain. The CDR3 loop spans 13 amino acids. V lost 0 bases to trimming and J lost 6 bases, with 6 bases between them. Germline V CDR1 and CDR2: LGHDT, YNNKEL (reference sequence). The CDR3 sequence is CASSQDARNIQYF. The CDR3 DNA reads TGTGCCAGCAGCCAAGATGCGAGAAACATTCAGTACTTC.

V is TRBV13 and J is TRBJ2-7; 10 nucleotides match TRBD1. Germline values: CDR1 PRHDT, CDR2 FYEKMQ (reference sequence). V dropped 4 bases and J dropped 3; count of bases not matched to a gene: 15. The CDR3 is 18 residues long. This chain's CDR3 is CASSSAGTGEVGLYEQYF. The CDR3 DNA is TGTGCCAGCAGCTCCGCCGGGACAGGGGAGGTGGGCCTCTACGAGCAGTACTTC.

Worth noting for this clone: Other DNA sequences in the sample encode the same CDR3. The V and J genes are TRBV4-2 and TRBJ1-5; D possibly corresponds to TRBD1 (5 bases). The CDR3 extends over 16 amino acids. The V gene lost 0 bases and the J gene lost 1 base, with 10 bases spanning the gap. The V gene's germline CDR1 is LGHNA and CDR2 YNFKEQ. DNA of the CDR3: TGTGCCAGCAGCCAAGATAGGGCAGGGAGCAATCAGCCCCAGCATTTT. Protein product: CASSQDRAGSNQPQHF.

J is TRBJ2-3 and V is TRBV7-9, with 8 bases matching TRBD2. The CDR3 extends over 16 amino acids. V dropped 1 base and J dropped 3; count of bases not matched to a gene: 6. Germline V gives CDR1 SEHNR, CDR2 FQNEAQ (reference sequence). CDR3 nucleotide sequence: TGTGCCAGCAGCTTAGTCGGGGGGGCCGGTACAGATACGCAGTATTTT. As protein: CASSLVGGAGTDTQYF.

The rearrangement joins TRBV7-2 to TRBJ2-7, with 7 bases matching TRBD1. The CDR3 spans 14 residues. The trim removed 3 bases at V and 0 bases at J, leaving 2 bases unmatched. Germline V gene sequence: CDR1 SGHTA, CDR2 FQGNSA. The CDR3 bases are TGTGCCAGCAGCTTTGGACAGGTCTCCTACGAGCAGTACTTC. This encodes CASSFGQVSYEQYF.

The CDR3 reads CASSLPGSGELFF. The CDR3 DNA reads as TGTGCCAGCAGCTTACCAGGTTCCGGGGAGCTGTTTTTT. This chain links TRBV11-2 with TRBJ2-2, with D unclear. Trimming left V 2 bases short and J 6 bases short, with 7 bases between. This CDR3 is built from 13 residues. Germline assignment: CDR1 SGHAT and CDR2 FQNNGV.

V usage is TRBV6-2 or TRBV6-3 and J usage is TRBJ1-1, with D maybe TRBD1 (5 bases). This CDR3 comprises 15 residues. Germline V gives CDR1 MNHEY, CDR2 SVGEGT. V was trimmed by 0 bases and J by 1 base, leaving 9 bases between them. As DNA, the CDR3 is TGTGCCAGCAGTTACTCCAGGGTCTCGAACACTGAAGCTTTCTTT. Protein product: CASSYSRVSNTEAFF.

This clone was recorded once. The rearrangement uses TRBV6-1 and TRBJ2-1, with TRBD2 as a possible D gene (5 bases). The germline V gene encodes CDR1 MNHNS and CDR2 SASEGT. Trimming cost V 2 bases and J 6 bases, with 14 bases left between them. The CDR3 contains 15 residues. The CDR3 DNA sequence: TGTGCCAGCAGTGAACAACCAGAGGGATCCAATGAGCAGTTCTTC. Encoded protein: CASSEQPEGSNEQFF.

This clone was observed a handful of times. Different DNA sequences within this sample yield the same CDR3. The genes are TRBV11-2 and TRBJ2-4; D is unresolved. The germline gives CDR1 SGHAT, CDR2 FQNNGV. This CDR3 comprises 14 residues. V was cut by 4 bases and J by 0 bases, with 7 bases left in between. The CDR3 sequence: CASSSRLAKNIQYF. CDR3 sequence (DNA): TGTGCCAGCAGCTCCAGACTAGCCAAAAACATTCAGTACTTC.

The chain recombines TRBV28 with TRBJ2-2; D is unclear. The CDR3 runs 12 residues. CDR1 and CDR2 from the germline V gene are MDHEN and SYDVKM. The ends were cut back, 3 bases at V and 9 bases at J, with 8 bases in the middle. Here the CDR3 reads CASSFLSRELFF. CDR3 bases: TGTGCCAGCAGTTTCCTTTCCCGGGAGCTGTTTTTT. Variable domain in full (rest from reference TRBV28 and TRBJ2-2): DVKVTQSSRYLVKRTGEKVFLECVQDMDHENMFWYRQDPGLGLRLIYFSYDVKMKEKGDIPEGYSVSREKKERFSLILESASTNQTSMYLCASSFLSRELFFGEGSRLTVL.

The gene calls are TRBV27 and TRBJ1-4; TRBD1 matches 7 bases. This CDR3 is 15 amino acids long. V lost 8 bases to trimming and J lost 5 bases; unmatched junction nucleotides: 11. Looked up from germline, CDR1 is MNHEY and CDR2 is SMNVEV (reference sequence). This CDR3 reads CASRPTGTLNEKLFF. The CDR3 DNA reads TGTGCCAGCCGCCCGACAGGGACCCTCAATGAAAAACTGTTTTTT.

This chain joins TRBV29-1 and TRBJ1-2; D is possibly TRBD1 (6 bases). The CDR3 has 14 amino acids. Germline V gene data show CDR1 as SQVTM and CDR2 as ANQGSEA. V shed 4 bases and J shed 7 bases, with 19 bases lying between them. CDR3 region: CSVVVTGMGSGYTF. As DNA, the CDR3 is TGCAGCGTTGTAGTGACAGGAATGGGAAGTGGCTACACCTTC.

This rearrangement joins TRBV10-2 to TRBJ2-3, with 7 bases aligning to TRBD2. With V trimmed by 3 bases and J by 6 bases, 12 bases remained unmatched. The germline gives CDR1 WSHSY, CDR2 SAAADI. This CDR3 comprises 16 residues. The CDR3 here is CASSDPWGGEEDTQYF. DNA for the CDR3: TGCGCCAGCAGTGACCCCTGGGGAGGGGAGGAGGATACGCAGTATTTT.

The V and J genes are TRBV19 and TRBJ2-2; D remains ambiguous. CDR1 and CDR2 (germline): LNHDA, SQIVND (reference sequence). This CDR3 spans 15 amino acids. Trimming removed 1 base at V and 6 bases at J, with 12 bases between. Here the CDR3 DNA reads TGTGCCAGTAGTATAGCCGGTGAGCTCGCCGGGGAGCTGTTTTTT. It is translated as CASSIAGELAGELFF.